The T cell receptor (beta chain) described here comes from a study of blood T cells in healthy people across ages. As for this clonotype: The antigen is unknown. Compared with germline, one end of the junction differs, possibly owing to a read error.

General observations from the study: The donors' CMV status was not determined, possibly confounding changes in expanded clonotypes.

Using a J-beta primer mix together with a sample-barcoded 5' primer, a second PCR was run for roughly 7 to 12 cycles. TCRdb reanalysed the 5' RACE reads using MiXCR and keeps one entry per CDR3 protein. The sample gives 1.8 million or so distinct CDR3 sequences, about two fifths of which show up once; 20% to 25% is in the top ten. CDR3 length: 14 amino acids. Germline CDR1 is MNHNS and CDR2 is SASEGT. The sample taken for sequencing was blood. The sequence was collected from a human donor in good health. The chain combines TRBV6-1 with TRBJ1-4; possibly TRBD1 for D (6 bases). CDR3 nucleotide sequence: TGTGCCACCAGTGGGATGGGACAAAATGAAAAACTGTTTTTT. Translation: CATSGMGQNEKLFF.